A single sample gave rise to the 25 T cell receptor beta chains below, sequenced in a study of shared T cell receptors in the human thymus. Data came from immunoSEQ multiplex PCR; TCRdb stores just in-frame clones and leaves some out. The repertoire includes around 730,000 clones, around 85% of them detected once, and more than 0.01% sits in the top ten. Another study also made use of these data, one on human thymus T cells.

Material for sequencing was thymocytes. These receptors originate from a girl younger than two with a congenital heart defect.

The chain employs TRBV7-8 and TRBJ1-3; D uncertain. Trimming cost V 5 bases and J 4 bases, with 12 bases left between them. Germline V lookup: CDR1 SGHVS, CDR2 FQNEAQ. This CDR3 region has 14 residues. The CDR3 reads CASSPIPRGNTIYF. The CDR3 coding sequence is TGTGCCAGCAGCCCCATTCCGCGGGGAAACACCATATATTTT. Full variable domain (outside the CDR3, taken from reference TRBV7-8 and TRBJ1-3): GAGVSQSPRYKVAKRGQDVALRCDPISGHVSLFWYQQALGQGPEFLTYFQNEAQLDKSGLPSDRFFAERPEGSVSTLKIQRTQQEDSAVYLCASSPIPRGNTIYFGEGSWLTVV.

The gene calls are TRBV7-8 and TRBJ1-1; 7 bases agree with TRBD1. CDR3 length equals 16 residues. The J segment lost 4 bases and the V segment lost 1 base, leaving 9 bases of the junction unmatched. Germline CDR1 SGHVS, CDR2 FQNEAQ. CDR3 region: CASSLGPTGICTEAFF. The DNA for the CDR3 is TGTGCCAGCAGCTTAGGGCCGACAGGGATATGCACTGAAGCTTTCTTT.

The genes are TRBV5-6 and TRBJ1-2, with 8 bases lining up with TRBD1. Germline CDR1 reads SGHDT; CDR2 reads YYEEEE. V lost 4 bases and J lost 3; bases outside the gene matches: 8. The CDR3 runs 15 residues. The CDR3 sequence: CASSHGQGGDYGYTF. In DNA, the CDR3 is TGTGCCAGCAGCCACGGACAGGGTGGGGACTATGGCTACACCTTC.

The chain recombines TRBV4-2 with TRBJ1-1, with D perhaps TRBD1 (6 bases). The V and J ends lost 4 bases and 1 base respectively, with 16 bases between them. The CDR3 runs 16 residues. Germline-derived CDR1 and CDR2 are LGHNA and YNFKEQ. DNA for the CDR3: TGTGCCAGCAGCCGTGACAGGTCCCCGGGGAACACTGAAGCTTTCTTT. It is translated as CASSRDRSPGNTEAFF.

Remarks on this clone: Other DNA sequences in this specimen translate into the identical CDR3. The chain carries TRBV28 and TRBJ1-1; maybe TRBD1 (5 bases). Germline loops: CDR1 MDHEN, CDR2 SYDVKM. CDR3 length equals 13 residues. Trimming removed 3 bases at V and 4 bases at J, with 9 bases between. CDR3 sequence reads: CASSFGALTEAFF. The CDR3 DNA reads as TGTGCCAGCAGTTTTGGGGCGCTCACTGAAGCTTTCTTT.

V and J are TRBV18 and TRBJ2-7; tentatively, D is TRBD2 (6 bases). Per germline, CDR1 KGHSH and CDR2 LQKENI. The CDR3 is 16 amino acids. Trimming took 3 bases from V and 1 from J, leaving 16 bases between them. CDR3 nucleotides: TGTGCCAGCTCACCCCGTTTCCCGGCGGGATCCTACGAGCAGTACTTC. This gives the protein CASSPRFPAGSYEQYF.

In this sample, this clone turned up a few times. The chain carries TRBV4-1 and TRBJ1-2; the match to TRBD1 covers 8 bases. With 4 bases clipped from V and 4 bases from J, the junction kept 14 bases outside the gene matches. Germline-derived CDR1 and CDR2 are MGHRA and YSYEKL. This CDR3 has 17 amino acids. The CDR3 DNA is TGCGCCAGCAGCCTCCCCCGGCGGACAGGGTATTCCTATGGCTACACCTTC. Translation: CASSLPRRTGYSYGYTF.

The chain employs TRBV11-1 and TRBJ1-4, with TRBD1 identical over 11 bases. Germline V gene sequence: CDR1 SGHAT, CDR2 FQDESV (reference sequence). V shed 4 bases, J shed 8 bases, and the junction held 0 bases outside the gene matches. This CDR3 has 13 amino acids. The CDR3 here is CASSWTGGEKLFF. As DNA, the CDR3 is TGTGCCAGCAGCTGGACAGGGGGCGAAAAACTGTTTTTT.

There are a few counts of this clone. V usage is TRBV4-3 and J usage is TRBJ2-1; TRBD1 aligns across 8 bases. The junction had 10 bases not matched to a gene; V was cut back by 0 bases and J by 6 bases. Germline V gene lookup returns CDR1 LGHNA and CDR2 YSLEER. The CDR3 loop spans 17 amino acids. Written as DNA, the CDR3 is TGCGCCAGCAGCCAAGATCTTGGGCAGGGGGCGGTCAATGAGCAGTTCTTC. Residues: CASSQDLGQGAVNEQFF.

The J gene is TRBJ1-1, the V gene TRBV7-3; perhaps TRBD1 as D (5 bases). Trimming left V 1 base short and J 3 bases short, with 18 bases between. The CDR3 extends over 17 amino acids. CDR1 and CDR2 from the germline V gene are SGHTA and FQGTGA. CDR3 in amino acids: CASSLSSYGREDTEAFF. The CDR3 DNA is TGTGCCAGCAGCTTAAGTTCATACGGCAGGGAGGACACTGAAGCTTTCTTT.

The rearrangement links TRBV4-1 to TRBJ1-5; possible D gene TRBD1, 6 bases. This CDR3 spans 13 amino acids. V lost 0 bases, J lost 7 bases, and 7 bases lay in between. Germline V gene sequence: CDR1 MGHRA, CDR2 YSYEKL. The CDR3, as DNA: TGCGCCAGCAGCCAAGATCAGGGGCAGCCCCAGCATTTT. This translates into CASSQDQGQPQHF.

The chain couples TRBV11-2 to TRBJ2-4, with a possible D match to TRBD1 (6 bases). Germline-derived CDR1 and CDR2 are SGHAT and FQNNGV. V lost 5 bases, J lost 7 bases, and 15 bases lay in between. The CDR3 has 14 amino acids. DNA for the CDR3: TGTGCCAGCAGCGCGTCCCGCAGGGGTAACATTCAGTACTTC. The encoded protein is CASSASRRGNIQYF.

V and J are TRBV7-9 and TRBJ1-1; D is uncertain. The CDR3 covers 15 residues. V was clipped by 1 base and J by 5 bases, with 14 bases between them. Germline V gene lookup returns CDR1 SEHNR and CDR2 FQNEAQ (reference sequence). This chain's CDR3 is CASSLVAEDQTEAFF. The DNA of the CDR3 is TGTGCCAGCAGCTTAGTAGCGGAAGACCAGACTGAAGCTTTCTTT.

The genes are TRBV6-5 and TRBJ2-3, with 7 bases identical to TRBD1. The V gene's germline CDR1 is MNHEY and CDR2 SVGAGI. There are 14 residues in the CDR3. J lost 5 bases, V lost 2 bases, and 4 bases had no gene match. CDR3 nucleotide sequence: TGTGCCAGCAGTTACACCCGGGACAGAGATACGCAGTATTTT. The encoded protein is CASSYTRDRDTQYF.

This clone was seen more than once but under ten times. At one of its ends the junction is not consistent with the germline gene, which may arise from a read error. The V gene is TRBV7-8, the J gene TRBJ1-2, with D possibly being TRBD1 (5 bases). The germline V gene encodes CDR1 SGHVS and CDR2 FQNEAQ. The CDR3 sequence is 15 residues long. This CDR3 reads CASSLVGGGGLARAF. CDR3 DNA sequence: TGTGCCAGCAGCTTAGTGGGTGGGGGGGGATTGGCTAGGGCCTTC.

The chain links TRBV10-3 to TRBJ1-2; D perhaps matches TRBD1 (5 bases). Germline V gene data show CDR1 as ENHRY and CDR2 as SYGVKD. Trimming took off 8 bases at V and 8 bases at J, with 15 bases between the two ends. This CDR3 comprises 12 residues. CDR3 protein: CAIRGKGNGYTF. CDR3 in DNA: TGTGCCATCCGGGGGAAGGGTAACGGCTACACCTTC.

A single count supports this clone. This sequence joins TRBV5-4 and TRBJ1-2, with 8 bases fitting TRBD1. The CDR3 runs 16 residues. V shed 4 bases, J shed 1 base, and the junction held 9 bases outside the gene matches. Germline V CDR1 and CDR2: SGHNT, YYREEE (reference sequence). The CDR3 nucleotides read TGTGCCAGCAGCCCCAGACAGGGGAGGATTAACTATGGCTACACCTTC. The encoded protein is CASSPRQGRINYGYTF.

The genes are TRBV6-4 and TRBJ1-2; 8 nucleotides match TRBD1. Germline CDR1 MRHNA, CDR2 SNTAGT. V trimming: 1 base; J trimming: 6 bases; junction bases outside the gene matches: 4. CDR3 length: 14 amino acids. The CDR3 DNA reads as TGTGCCAGCAGTGACTTGCCAGGGGGCGATGGCTACACCTTC. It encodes CASSDLPGGDGYTF.

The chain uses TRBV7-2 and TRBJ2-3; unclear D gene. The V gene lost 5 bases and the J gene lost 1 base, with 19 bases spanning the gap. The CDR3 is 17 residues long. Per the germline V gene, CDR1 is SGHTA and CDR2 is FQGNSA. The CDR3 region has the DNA TGTGCCAGCAGCCCTATCAGGCCCCCGACCCGCACAGATACGCAGTATTTT. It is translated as CASSPIRPPTRTDTQYF. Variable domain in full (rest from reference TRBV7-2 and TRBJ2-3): GAGVSQSPSNKVTEKGKDVELRCDPISGHTALYWYRQSLGQGLEFLIYFQGNSAPDKSGLPSDRFSAERTGGSVSTLTIQRTQQEDSAVYLCASSPIRPPTRTDTQYFGPGTRLTVL.

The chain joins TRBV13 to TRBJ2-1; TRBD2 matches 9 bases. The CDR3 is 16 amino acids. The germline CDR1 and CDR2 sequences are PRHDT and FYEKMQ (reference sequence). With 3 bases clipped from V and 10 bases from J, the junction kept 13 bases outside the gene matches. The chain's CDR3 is CASSLGLGGGAREQFF. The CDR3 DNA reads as TGTGCCAGCAGCTTGGGACTCGGCGGGGGGGCCCGGGAGCAGTTCTTC.

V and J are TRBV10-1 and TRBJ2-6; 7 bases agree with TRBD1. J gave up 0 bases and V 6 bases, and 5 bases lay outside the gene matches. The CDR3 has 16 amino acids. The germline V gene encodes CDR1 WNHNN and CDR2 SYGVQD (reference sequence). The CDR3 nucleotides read TGCGCCAGCAGGGGACAGTCCGACTCTGGGGCCAACGTCCTGACTTTC. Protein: CASRGQSDSGANVLTF.

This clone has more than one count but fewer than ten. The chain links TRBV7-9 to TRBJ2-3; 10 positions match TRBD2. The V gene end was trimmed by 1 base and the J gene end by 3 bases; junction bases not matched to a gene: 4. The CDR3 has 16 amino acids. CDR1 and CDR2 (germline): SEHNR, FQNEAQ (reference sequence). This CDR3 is CASSLGGLARTDTQYF. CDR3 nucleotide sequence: TGTGCCAGCAGCTTAGGGGGACTAGCGAGAACAGATACGCAGTATTTT.

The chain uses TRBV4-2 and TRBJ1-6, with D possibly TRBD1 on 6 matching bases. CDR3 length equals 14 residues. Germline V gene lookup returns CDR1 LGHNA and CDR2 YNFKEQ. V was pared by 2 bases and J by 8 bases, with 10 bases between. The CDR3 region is CASSQHRDDSPLHF. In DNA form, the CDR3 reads TGTGCCAGCAGCCAACACAGGGATGATTCACCCCTCCACTTT.

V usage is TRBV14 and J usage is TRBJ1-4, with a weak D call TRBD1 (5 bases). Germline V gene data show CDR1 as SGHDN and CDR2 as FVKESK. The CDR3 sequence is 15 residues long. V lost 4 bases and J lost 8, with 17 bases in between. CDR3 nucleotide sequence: TGTGCCAGCAGCCTTGTCGGCGCCGGGGGGGAAAAACTGTTTTTT. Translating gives CASSLVGAGGEKLFF.

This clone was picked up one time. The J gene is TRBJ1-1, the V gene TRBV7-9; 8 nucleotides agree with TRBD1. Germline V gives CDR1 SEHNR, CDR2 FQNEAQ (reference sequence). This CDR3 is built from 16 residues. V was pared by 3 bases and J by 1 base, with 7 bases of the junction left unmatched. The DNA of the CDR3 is TGTGCCAGCAGCTTTTGGGGAGACAGGGGGAACACTGAAGCTTTCTTT. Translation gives CASSFWGDRGNTEAFF.